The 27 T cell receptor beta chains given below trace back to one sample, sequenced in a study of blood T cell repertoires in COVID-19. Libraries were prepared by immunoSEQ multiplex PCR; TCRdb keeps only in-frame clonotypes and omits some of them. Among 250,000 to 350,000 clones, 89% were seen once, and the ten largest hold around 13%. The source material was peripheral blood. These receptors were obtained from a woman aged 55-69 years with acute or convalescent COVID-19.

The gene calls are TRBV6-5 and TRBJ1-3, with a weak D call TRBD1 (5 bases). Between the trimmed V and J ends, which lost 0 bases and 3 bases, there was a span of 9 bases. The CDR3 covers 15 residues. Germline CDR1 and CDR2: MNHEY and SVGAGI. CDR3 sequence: CASSYSGQGGNTIYF. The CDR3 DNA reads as TGTGCCAGCAGTTACTCGGGTCAGGGTGGAAACACCATATATTTT.

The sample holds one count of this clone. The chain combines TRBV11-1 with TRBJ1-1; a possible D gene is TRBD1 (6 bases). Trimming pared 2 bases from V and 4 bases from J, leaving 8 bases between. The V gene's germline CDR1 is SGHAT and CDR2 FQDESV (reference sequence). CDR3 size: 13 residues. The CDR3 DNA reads TGTGCCAGCAGCTTAAAAGGGGGCACTGAAGCTTTCTTT. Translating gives CASSLKGGTEAFF.

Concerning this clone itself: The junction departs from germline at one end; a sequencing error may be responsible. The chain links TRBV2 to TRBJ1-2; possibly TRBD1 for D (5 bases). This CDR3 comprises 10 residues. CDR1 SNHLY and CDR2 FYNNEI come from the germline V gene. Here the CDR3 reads CASSEQGTAF. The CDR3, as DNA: TGTGCCAGCAGTGAACAGGGCACGGCCTTC. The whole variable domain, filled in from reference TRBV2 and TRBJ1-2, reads EPEVTQTPSHQVTQMGQEVILRCVPISNHLYFYWYRQILGQKVEFLVSFYNNEISEKSEIFDDQFSVERPDGSNFTLKIRSTKLEDSAMYFCASSEQGTAFGSGTRLTVV.

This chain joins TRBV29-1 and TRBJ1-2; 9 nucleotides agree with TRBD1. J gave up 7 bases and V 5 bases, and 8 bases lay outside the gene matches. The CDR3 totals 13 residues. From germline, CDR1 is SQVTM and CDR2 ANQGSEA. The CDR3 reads CSVPGTGRTGYTF. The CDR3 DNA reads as TGCAGCGTTCCCGGGACAGGGAGGACTGGCTACACCTTC.

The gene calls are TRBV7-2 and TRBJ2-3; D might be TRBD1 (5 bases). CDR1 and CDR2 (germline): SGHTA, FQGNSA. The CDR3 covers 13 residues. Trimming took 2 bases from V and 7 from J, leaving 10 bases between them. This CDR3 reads CASSLPGRNTQYF. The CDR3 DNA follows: TGTGCCAGCAGCTTACCAGGGCGGAATACGCAGTATTTT.

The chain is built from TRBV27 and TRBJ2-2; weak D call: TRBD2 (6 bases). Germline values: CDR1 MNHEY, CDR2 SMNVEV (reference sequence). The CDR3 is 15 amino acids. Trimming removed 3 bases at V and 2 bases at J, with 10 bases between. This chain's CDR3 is CASSLVRGNTGELFF. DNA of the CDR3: TGTGCCAGCAGTTTGGTGCGGGGTAACACCGGGGAGCTGTTTTTT.

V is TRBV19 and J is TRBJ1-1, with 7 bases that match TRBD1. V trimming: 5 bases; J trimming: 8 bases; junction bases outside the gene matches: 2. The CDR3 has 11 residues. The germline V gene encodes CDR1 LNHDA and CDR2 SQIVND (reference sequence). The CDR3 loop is CASSLDREAFF. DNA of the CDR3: TGTGCCAGTAGTCTGGACAGGGAAGCTTTCTTT.

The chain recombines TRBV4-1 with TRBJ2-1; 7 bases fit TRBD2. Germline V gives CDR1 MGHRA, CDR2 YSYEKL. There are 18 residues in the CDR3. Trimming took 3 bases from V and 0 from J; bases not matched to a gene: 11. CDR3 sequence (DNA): TGCGCCAGCAGCCAGCCACCTGACCTAGCGGACTCCTACAATGAGCAGTTCTTC. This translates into CASSQPPDLADSYNEQFF.

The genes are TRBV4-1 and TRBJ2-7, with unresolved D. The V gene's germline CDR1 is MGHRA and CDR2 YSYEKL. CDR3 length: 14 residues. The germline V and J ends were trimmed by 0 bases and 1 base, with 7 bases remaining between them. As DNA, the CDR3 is TGCGCCAGCAGCCAAGATTTGCAGTCCTACGAGCAGTACTTC. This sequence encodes CASSQDLQSYEQYF.

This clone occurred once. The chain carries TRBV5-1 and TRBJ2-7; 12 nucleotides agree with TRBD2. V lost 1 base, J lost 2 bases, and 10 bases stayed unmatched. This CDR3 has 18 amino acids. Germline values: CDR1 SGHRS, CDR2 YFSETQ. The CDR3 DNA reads TGCGCCAGCAGCTTGTCCCCTAGCGGGGGGGCTGATACCTACGAGCAGTACTTC. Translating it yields CASSLSPSGGADTYEQYF.

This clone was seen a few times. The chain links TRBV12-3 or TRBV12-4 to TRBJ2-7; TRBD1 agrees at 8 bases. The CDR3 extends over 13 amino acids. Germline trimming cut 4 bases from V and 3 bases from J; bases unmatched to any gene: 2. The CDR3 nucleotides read TGTGCCAGCAGTTACGACAGGGGCTACGAGCAGTACTTC. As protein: CASSYDRGYEQYF.

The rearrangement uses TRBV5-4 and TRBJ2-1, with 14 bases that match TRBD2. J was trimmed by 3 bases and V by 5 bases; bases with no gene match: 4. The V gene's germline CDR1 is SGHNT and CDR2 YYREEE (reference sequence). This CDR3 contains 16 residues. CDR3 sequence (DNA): TGTGCCAGCAGACCAGGGACTAGCGGGAGCTACAATGAGCAGTTCTTC. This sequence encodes CASRPGTSGSYNEQFF.

CDR3 region: CASSPLVTQGALHF. CDR3 DNA sequence: TGCGCCAGCAGCCCCCTCGTTACCCAGGGGGCCCTCCACTTT. The rearrangement joins TRBV4-1 to TRBJ1-6; 7 bases align to TRBD1. Losses at the gene ends were 4 bases for V and 14 bases for J; bases not matched to a gene: 11. CDR1 is MGHRA and CDR2 is YSYEKL in the germline V gene. This CDR3 is built from 14 residues.

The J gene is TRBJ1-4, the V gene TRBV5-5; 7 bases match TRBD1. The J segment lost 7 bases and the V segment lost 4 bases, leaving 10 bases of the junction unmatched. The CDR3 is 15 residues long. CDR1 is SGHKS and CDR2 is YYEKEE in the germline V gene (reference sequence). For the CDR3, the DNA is TGTGCCAGCAGCCCTCCCGAGACAGGGCTTGAAAAACTGTTTTTT. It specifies CASSPPETGLEKLFF.

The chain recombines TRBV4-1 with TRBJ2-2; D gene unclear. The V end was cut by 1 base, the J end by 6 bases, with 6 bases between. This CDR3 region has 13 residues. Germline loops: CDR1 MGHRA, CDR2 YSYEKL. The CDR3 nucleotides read TGCGCCAGCAGCCAAGTACTCGCCGGGGAGCTGTTTTTT. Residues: CASSQVLAGELFF.

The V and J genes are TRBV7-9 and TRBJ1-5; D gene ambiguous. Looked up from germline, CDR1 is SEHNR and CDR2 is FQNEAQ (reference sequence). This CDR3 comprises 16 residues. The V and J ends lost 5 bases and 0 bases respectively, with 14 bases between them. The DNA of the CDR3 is TGTGCCAGCAGCGAATTTACAGATCCTAGCAATCAGCCCCAGCATTTT. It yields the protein CASSEFTDPSNQPQHF. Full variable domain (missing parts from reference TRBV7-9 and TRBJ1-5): DTGVSQNPRHKITKRGQNVTFRCDPISEHNRLYWYRQTLGQGPEFLTYFQNEAQLEKSRLLSDRFSAERPKGSFSTLEIQRTEQGDSAMYLCASSEFTDPSNQPQHFGDGTRLSIL.

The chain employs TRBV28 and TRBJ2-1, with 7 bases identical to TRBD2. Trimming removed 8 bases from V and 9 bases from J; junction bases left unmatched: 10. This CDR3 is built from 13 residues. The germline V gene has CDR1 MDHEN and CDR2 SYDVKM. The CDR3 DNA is TGTGCCAGCGTCCCGGAACTAGCGACTGAGCAGTTCTTC. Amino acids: CASVPELATEQFF. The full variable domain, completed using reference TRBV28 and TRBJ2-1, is DVKVTQSSRYLVKRTGEKVFLECVQDMDHENMFWYRQDPGLGLRLIYFSYDVKMKEKGDIPEGYSVSREKKERFSLILESASTNQTSMYLCASVPELATEQFFGPGTRLTVL.

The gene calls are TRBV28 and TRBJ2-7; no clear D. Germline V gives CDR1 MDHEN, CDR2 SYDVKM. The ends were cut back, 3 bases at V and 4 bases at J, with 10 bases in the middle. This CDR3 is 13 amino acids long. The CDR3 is CASSFQNPYEQYF. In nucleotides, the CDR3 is TGTGCCAGCAGTTTTCAGAATCCGTACGAGCAGTACTTC.

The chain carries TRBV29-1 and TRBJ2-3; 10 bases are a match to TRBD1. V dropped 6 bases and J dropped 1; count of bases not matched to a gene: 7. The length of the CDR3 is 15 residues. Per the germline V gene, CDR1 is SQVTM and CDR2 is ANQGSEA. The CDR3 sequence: CSVQAGTGGTDTQYF. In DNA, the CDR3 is TGCAGCGTCCAAGCCGGGACAGGGGGCACAGATACGCAGTATTTT.

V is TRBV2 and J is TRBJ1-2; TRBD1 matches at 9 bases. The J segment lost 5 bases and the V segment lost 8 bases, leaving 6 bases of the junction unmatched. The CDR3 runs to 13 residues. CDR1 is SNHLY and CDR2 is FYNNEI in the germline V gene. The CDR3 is CASGTGPGYGYTF. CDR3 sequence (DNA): TGTGCCAGCGGGACAGGGCCAGGTTATGGCTACACCTTC. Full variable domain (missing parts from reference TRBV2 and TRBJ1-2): EPEVTQTPSHQVTQMGQEVILRCVPISNHLYFYWYRQILGQKVEFLVSFYNNEISEKSEIFDDQFSVERPDGSNFTLKIRSTKLEDSAMYFCASGTGPGYGYTFGSGTRLTVV.

DNA for the CDR3: TGTGCCAGCAGTGAGGACAGTCGGGATGGCTACACCTTC. Its protein is CASSEDSRDGYTF. This chain connects TRBV2 to TRBJ1-2, with D tentatively TRBD1 (6 bases). Trimming took 3 bases from V and 6 from J, leaving 11 bases between them. CDR3 size: 13 residues. Germline V gene sequence: CDR1 SNHLY, CDR2 FYNNEI. The whole variable domain, filled in from reference TRBV2 and TRBJ1-2, reads EPEVTQTPSHQVTQMGQEVILRCVPISNHLYFYWYRQILGQKVEFLVSFYNNEISEKSEIFDDQFSVERPDGSNFTLKIRSTKLEDSAMYFCASSEDSRDGYTFGSGTRLTVV.

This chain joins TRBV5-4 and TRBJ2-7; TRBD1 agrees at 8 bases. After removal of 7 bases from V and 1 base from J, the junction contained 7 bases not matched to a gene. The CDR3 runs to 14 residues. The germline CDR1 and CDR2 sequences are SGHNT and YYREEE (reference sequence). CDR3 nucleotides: TGTGCCAGCCACCGGGACAGGAGTTCCTACGAGCAGTACTTC. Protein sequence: CASHRDRSSYEQYF.

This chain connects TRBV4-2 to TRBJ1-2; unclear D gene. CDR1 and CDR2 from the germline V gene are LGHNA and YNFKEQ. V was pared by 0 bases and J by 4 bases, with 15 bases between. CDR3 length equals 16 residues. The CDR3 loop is CASSQDVRELGYGYTF. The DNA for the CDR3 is TGTGCCAGCAGCCAAGACGTCCGAGAACTCGGCTATGGCTACACCTTC.

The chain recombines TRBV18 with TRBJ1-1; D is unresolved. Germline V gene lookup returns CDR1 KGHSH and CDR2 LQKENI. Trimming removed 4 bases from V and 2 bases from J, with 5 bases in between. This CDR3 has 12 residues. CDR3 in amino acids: CASSLLNTEAFF. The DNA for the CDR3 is TGTGCCAGCTCACTCCTAAACACTGAAGCTTTCTTT.

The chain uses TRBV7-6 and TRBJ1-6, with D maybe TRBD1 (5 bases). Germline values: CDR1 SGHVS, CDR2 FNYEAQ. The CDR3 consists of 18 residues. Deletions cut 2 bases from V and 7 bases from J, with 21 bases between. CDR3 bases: TGTGCCAGCAGCTTATTGGGGGGTGGCCAGGGAGGCAATTCACCCCTCCACTTT. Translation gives CASSLLGGGQGGNSPLHF.

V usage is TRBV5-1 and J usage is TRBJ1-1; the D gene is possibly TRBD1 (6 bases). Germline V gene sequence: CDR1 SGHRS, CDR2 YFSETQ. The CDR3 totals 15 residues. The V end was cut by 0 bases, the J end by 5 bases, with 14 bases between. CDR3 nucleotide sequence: TGCGCCAGCAGCTTGGGCGGGGGCGCGAGAACTGAAGCTTTCTTT. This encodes CASSLGGGARTEAFF.

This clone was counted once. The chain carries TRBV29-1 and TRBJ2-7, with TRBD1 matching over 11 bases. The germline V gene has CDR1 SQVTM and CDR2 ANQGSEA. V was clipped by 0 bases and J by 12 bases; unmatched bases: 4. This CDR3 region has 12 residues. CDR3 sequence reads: CSVEEGTGGSYF. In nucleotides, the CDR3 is TGCAGCGTTGAAGAAGGGACAGGGGGGTCGTACTTC.